This entry features one T cell receptor (beta chain) sequence. The sample comes from a study of T cell responses to AZD1222 COVID-19 vaccine. Some clones are missing from TCRdb's copy, which holds only in-frame ones; the method was immunoSEQ multiplex PCR. The sample has roughly 120,000 clones; 92% are singletons. This CDR3 region has 15 residues. CDR1 is SGHAT and CDR2 is FQNNGV in the germline V gene. The V end lost 5 bases, the J end lost 3 bases, and 16 bases lay between the germline ends. J is TRBJ1-1 and V is TRBV11-2; D unclear. The sequence derives from an adult who received the AZD1222 COVID-19 vaccine. The sequences come from peripheral blood, collected 28 days after the second AZD1222 dose. The CDR3 protein is CASSPNPSGYTEAFF. The CDR3 region has the DNA TGTGCCAGCAGCCCAAACCCCTCGGGTTACACTGAAGCTTTCTTT.